Below, 25 T cell receptor beta chains from the same sample are listed, as sequenced in a study of cytomegalovirus exposure and HLA in healthy donors. PCR was performed using 60 Vbeta and 13 Jbeta primers. Profiling relied on immunoSEQ multiplex PCR, and the TCRdb table lists in-frame clones only, not all of them. This sample has under 200,000 clones, with roughly 80% found just once. Material: PBMCs. The receptors were gathered from a male donor in good health and CMV-seronegative.

This clone turned up a few times. The V and J genes are TRBV28 and TRBJ1-6, with unresolved D. The CDR3 is 14 residues long. Trimming stripped 6 bases from V and 7 bases from J, with 13 bases between. The germline gives CDR1 MDHEN, CDR2 SYDVKM. For the CDR3, the DNA is TGTGCCAGCAGCCTGGTGGCTGAAAATTCACCCCTCCACTTT. Translated: CASSLVAENSPLHF.

V gene TRBV5-5 combines with J gene TRBJ1-1; 8 nucleotides line up with TRBD1. V dropped 0 bases and J dropped 1; count of bases not matched to a gene: 2. The CDR3 covers 15 residues. Per germline, CDR1 SGHKS and CDR2 YYEKEE (reference sequence). CDR3 sequence: CASSLVQGANTEAFF. In DNA, the CDR3 is TGTGCCAGCAGCTTGGTCCAGGGGGCGAACACTGAAGCTTTCTTT.

The chain links TRBV30 to TRBJ1-4; D unclear. The germline V gene encodes CDR1 GTSNPN and CDR2 SVGIG (reference sequence). CDR3 length: 13 residues. V dropped 0 bases and J dropped 8 bases, with 10 bases sitting between them. The CDR3 loop is CAWSVAGVEKLFF. The CDR3 DNA reads as TGTGCCTGGAGTGTGGCCGGAGTCGAAAAACTGTTTTTT.

This clone appeared a few times. The rearrangement uses TRBV7-2 and TRBJ2-3; the D gene is possibly TRBD1 (6 bases). CDR3 length: 15 amino acids. The germline V and J ends were trimmed by 2 bases and 5 bases, with 14 bases remaining between them. In germline, CDR1 is SGHTA, CDR2 FQGNSA. Here the CDR3 reads CASSLTGPSGDTQYF. The CDR3 nucleotides read TGTGCCAGCAGCTTAACAGGGCCTTCAGGAGATACGCAGTATTTT.

The rearrangement joins TRBV4-1 to TRBJ2-7; 8 bases match TRBD2. The germline gives CDR1 MGHRA, CDR2 YSYEKL. J lost 2 bases, V lost 1 base, and 10 bases had no gene match. CDR3 length: 17 amino acids. DNA for the CDR3: TGCGCCAGCAGCCAAGGGCCAGGTCCCGGGAGGGCCTACGAGCAGTACTTC. This translates into CASSQGPGPGRAYEQYF.

The rearrangement links TRBV2 to TRBJ1-5; 7 bases map to TRBD1. Germline V gives CDR1 SNHLY, CDR2 FYNNEI. The CDR3 sequence is 12 residues long. Trimming at V came to 5 bases and at J to 9 bases, leaving 4 bases not matched to a gene. The CDR3 loop is CASSYRGRPQHF. CDR3 in DNA: TGTGCCAGCAGTTACAGGGGAAGGCCCCAGCATTTT.

This chain joins TRBV28 and TRBJ1-5, with no clear D. The V gene lost 2 bases and the J gene lost 4 bases, with 9 bases spanning the gap. Germline lookup yields CDR1 MDHEN and CDR2 SYDVKM. This CDR3 has 14 amino acids. The CDR3 nucleotides are TGTGCCAGCAGTTTACCACAGTTTAATCAGCCCCAGCATTTT. Its protein product is CASSLPQFNQPQHF. Looking up the rest from reference TRBV28 and TRBJ1-5 gives the full variable domain: DVKVTQSSRYLVKRTGEKVFLECVQDMDHENMFWYRQDPGLGLRLIYFSYDVKMKEKGDIPEGYSVSREKKERFSLILESASTNQTSMYLCASSLPQFNQPQHFGDGTRLSIL.

The V call is TRBV4-2, the J call TRBJ2-3, with 8 bases aligning to TRBD2. CDR3 length equals 15 residues. V lost 4 bases to trimming and J lost 2 bases; unmatched junction nucleotides: 5. CDR1 LGHNA and CDR2 YNFKEQ come from the germline V gene. The CDR3 protein is CASSLGTRDTDTQYF. CDR3 nucleotide sequence: TGTGCCAGCAGCCTCGGGACTAGGGACACAGATACGCAGTATTTT.

The sample holds a few counts of this clone. V gene TRBV2 combines with J gene TRBJ2-2; the D gene is possibly TRBD2 (5 bases). The CDR3 sequence is 15 residues long. V gave up 7 bases and J gave up 0 bases, with 12 bases separating them. Germline V gene sequence: CDR1 SNHLY, CDR2 FYNNEI. The CDR3 DNA sequence: TGTGCCAGCACATACGGGGTGGCGAACACCGGGGAGCTGTTTTTT. Translating gives CASTYGVANTGELFF.

The chain carries TRBV19 and TRBJ1-4, with unresolved D. The ends were cut back, 2 bases at V and 0 bases at J, with 10 bases in the middle. The CDR3 is made up of 16 amino acids. Germline lookup yields CDR1 LNHDA and CDR2 SQIVND (reference sequence). The CDR3: CASSIFGGATNEKLFF. The CDR3 DNA follows: TGTGCCAGTAGTATATTTGGCGGTGCAACTAATGAAAAACTGTTTTTT.

This CDR3 reads CASSPGTGGLYEQYF. CDR3 in DNA: TGTGCCAGCAGCCCCGGGACAGGGGGCCTCTACGAGCAGTACTTC. This rearrangement joins TRBV4-2 to TRBJ2-7; TRBD1 matches at 12 bases. Germline V gives CDR1 LGHNA, CDR2 YNFKEQ. Trimming cost V 4 bases and J 3 bases; bases outside gene matches: 4. The CDR3 is 15 residues long.

The chain is built from TRBV4-1 and TRBJ2-7; TRBD1 is a possible D gene (6 bases). The V and J ends lost 2 bases and 2 bases respectively, with 10 bases between them. The CDR3 contains 14 residues. Germline CDR1 is MGHRA and CDR2 is YSYEKL. CDR3 protein: CASSQQTGPYEQYF. CDR3 nucleotides: TGCGCCAGCAGCCAACAAACAGGGCCCTACGAGCAGTACTTC.

This clone was counted once. The chain employs TRBV9 and TRBJ2-3; possibly TRBD2 for D (7 bases). Germline V gives CDR1 SGDLS, CDR2 YYNGEE. V was pared by 3 bases and J by 6 bases, with 17 bases between. The CDR3 runs 15 residues. CDR3 amino acids: CASSGGGRGGDTQYF. The DNA for the CDR3 is TGTGCCAGCAGCGGAGGAGGGAGGGGGGGTGATACGCAGTATTTT.

The chain uses TRBV6-5 and TRBJ2-6; D gene unclear. The germline CDR1 and CDR2 sequences are MNHEY and SVGAGI. V gave up 0 bases and J gave up 2 bases, with 5 bases separating them. The CDR3 runs 15 residues. The CDR3: CASSYSRAGANVLTF. In DNA, the CDR3 is TGTGCCAGCAGTTACTCACGGGCTGGGGCCAACGTCCTGACTTTC.

V usage is TRBV15 and J usage is TRBJ2-6, with no clear D. V lost 3 bases and J 1 base, leaving 4 bases between the germline ends. This CDR3 has 14 residues. Germline V gene lookup returns CDR1 LNHNV and CDR2 YYDKDF (reference sequence). CDR3 nucleotide sequence: TGTGCCACCAGCAGGCGTTCTGGGGCCAACGTCCTGACTTTC. Residues: CATSRRSGANVLTF.

CDR3 DNA: TGTGCCAGCAGCTTGGTGGGGAGGGGGGCCAAAAACATTCAGTACTTC. Translating gives CASSLVGRGAKNIQYF. The chain combines TRBV5-4 with TRBJ2-4, with D possibly TRBD2 on 7 matching bases. The germline V gene encodes CDR1 SGHNT and CDR2 YYREEE (reference sequence). The V end lost 0 bases, the J end lost 1 base, and 11 bases lay between the germline ends. The CDR3 is 16 amino acids.

V usage is TRBV18 and J usage is TRBJ2-2; D unclear. The V gene lost 2 bases and the J gene lost 7 bases, with 11 bases spanning the gap. Germline V gene data show CDR1 as KGHSH and CDR2 as LQKENI. This CDR3 is built from 14 residues. In nucleotides, the CDR3 is TGTGCCAGCTCACCAGGCTCGCGGAGCGGGGAGCTGTTTTTT. It translates to CASSPGSRSGELFF.

Here the CDR3 reads CASSPSGTGQYEQYF. The CDR3 DNA is TGTGCCAGCAGTCCCTCGGGGACAGGGCAATACGAGCAGTACTTC. V usage is TRBV25-1 and J usage is TRBJ2-7; 9 nucleotides align to TRBD1. There are 15 residues in the CDR3. CDR1 and CDR2 (germline): MGHDK, SYGVNS. The trim removed 5 bases at V and 4 bases at J, leaving 9 bases unmatched.

The chain links TRBV15 to TRBJ1-1, with D perhaps TRBD1 (6 bases). Germline CDR1 is LNHNV and CDR2 is YYDKDF (reference sequence). V was clipped by 1 base and J by 11 bases, with 20 bases between them. This CDR3 contains 15 residues. CDR3 sequence (DNA): TGTGCCACCAGCAGAGGTTGGCGCCTCCAGGGGCATGCTTTCTTT. This encodes CATSRGWRLQGHAFF.

The gene calls are TRBV6-6 and TRBJ2-2, with 9 bases lining up with TRBD2. V was pared by 4 bases and J by 1 base, with 4 bases of the junction left unmatched. Germline CDR1 is MNHNY and CDR2 is SVGAGI (reference sequence). This CDR3 has 16 amino acids. CDR3 sequence (DNA): TGTGCCAGCAGTTTTAGCGGGAGTATGAACACCGGGGAGCTGTTTTTT. Its translation: CASSFSGSMNTGELFF.

This clone was detected once. This chain uses TRBV12-5 with TRBJ2-7; 7 positions match TRBD1. Germline CDR1 and CDR2: LGHNT and FRNRAP. The CDR3 is 15 residues long. V lost 3 bases to trimming and J lost 3 bases; unmatched junction nucleotides: 8. The CDR3 coding sequence is TGTGCTAGTGGTTTCTCCGGGACAGCCGACTACGAGCAGTACTTC. It translates to CASGFSGTADYEQYF.

The CDR3 nucleotides are TGCGCCAGCAGCGTACAGGGCGACAATGAGCAGTTCTTC. It encodes CASSVQGDNEQFF. This chain links TRBV5-1 with TRBJ2-1, with D perhaps matching TRBD1 (6 bases). CDR1 is SGHRS and CDR2 is YFSETQ in the germline V gene. This CDR3 comprises 13 residues. Trimming shortened V by 4 bases and J by 5 bases, and 10 bases separated the two germline ends.

The genes are TRBV7-9 and TRBJ1-3, with a tentative D call TRBD1 (5 bases). V dropped 4 bases and J dropped 1 base, with 17 bases sitting between them. Looked up from germline, CDR1 is SEHNR and CDR2 is FQNEAQ (reference sequence). The CDR3 runs to 17 residues. CDR3 sequence reads: CASSSPTGLSSGNTIYF. The DNA for the CDR3 is TGTGCCAGCAGCTCCCCCACAGGCCTGAGTTCTGGAAACACCATATATTTT.

V gene TRBV18 combines with J gene TRBJ2-5; 9 nucleotides line up with TRBD1. From germline, CDR1 is KGHSH and CDR2 LQKENI. The J segment lost 4 bases and the V segment lost 6 bases, leaving 9 bases of the junction unmatched. The CDR3 totals 15 residues. CDR3 sequence: CASSPRTGEGETQYF. Here the CDR3 DNA reads TGTGCCAGCTCGCCTAGGACAGGGGAGGGAGAGACCCAGTACTTC.

This rearrangement joins TRBV5-4 to TRBJ2-7; TRBD2 might be the D (6 bases). Germline values: CDR1 SGHNT, CDR2 YYREEE (reference sequence). Trimming left V 0 bases short and J 2 bases short, with 15 bases between. The CDR3 sequence is 16 residues long. The CDR3 sequence: CASSLGLTSGAYEQYF. CDR3 in DNA: TGTGCCAGCAGCTTGGGTTTGACTAGTGGGGCCTACGAGCAGTACTTC.